This entry lists 20 T cell receptor beta chains sequenced from one sample in a study of CD8 T cells in ankylosing spondylitis. Study-wide findings and caveats: Within ankylosing spondylitis blood, a TCR beta motif made up of roughly eight highly homologous variants appeared to be characteristic.

These receptors have no known antigen. TCRdb itself ran the 5' RACE reads through MiXCR, one entry per CDR3 protein. The table shows over 700,000 distinct CDR3 sequences, with around 17% occurring only once. Material for sequencing was blood, either unsorted or a sorted T cell fraction (not recorded which). Receptor source: a male donor with ankylosing spondylitis.

This clonotype was seen many times. The chain joins TRBV20-1 to TRBJ1-1; 7 bases match TRBD1. CDR1 and CDR2 (germline): DFQATT, SNEGSKA (reference sequence). The trim removed 8 bases at V and 1 base at J, leaving 13 bases unmatched. The CDR3 extends over 15 amino acids. This CDR3 is CSSRKEDRPNTEAFF. In nucleotides, the CDR3 is TGCAGTTCCCGGAAGGAGGACAGGCCGAACACTGAAGCTTTCTTT.

The CDR3 reads CASSLTSGTLTVYNEQFF. CDR3 DNA sequence: TGTGCCAGCAGCTTGACTAGCGGGACCCTAACTGTCTACAATGAGCAGTTCTTC. V and J are TRBV11-1 and TRBJ2-1, with 11 bases that match TRBD2. Looked up from germline, CDR1 is SGHAT and CDR2 is FQDESV (reference sequence). This CDR3 has 18 amino acids. The V segment lost 3 bases and the J segment 3 bases; nucleotides outside the gene matches: 10.

This clonotype has just a few counts. The chain employs TRBV4-2 and TRBJ2-1; D possibly uses TRBD1 or TRBD2 (5 bases each). The CDR3 is 13 amino acids. Germline V CDR1 and CDR2: LGHNA, YNFKEQ. Trimming took off 0 bases at V and 9 bases at J, with 9 bases between the two ends. CDR3 residues: CASSQEGVGEQFF. The CDR3 DNA follows: TGTGCCAGCAGCCAAGAGGGGGTAGGTGAGCAGTTCTTC.

This clonotype was counted only a few times. This chain uses TRBV5-1 with TRBJ1-6, with 9 nucleotides matching TRBD1. The germline V gene encodes CDR1 SGHRS and CDR2 YFSETQ. Trimming at V came to 4 bases and at J to 7 bases, leaving 12 bases not matched to a gene. This CDR3 comprises 17 residues. The CDR3 here is CASSEDPPGTGNSPLHF. The CDR3, as DNA: TGCGCCAGCAGCGAGGACCCGCCCGGGACAGGGAATTCACCCCTCCACTTT.

This chain connects TRBV19 to TRBJ2-1, with D maybe TRBD2 (6 bases). Germline V gene lookup returns CDR1 LNHDA and CDR2 SQIVND (reference sequence). The V gene lost 5 bases and the J gene lost 0 bases, with 14 bases spanning the gap. The CDR3 covers 16 residues. CDR3: CASSPYSGSSYNEQFF. CDR3 nucleotides: TGTGCCAGTAGTCCTTATAGCGGTAGCTCCTACAATGAGCAGTTCTTC.

This clonotype showed up just a few times. This chain links TRBV5-1 with TRBJ2-1; 9 nucleotides agree with TRBD2. This CDR3 is built from 13 residues. Germline V gene lookup returns CDR1 SGHRS and CDR2 YFSETQ. With 1 base clipped from V and 10 bases from J, the junction kept 3 bases outside the gene matches. CDR3: CASSLWLAGEQFF. CDR3 nucleotides: TGCGCCAGCAGCTTGTGGCTAGCGGGGGAGCAGTTCTTC.

V gene TRBV3-1 combines with J gene TRBJ2-2; 7 bases align to TRBD2. The CDR3 is 18 amino acids. Germline-derived CDR1 and CDR2 are LGHDT and YNNKEL (reference sequence). Trimming cost V 1 base and J 3 bases; bases outside gene matches: 11. In DNA, the CDR3 is TGTGCCAGCAGCCAAGTGGGAGGGAAGGCGGCCTACACCGGGGAGCTGTTTTTT. This encodes CASSQVGGKAAYTGELFF.

The table lists this clonotype with a few counts. V usage is TRBV4-1 and J usage is TRBJ2-3, with 9 bases that match TRBD1. V trimming: 3 bases; J trimming: 4 bases; junction bases outside the gene matches: 11. This CDR3 spans 17 amino acids. The germline CDR1 and CDR2 sequences are MGHRA and YSYEKL. This CDR3 is CASSHPAPGQGADTQYF. The DNA for the CDR3 is TGCGCCAGCAGCCACCCGGCGCCGGGACAGGGAGCAGATACGCAGTATTTT.

On this clonotype itself: The junction differs from germline at one of its ends, possibly a read error. This chain links TRBV5-6 with TRBJ2-1; perhaps TRBD1 as D (6 bases). Germline assignment: CDR1 SGHDT and CDR2 YYEEEE. CDR3 size: 15 residues. CDR3 bases: TGTGCCAGCAGCTCAATCCGGGACAAGACCCCTGAGCTAGTCTTC. Protein: CASSSIRDKTPELVF.

The V gene is TRBV14, the J gene TRBJ2-5, with D maybe TRBD1 (6 bases). CDR1 is SGHDN and CDR2 is FVKESK in the germline V gene. V gave up 5 bases and J gave up 7 bases, with 17 bases separating them. This CDR3 is 14 amino acids long. The CDR3 sequence is CASSFGTFYGTQYF. Here the CDR3 DNA reads TGTGCCAGCAGCTTCGGGACATTTTATGGGACCCAGTACTTC.

This clonotype was recorded a few times. CDR3 sequence: CASSEGRTAISPLHF. DNA of the CDR3: TGTGCCAGCAGTGAAGGCAGGACAGCTATTTCACCCCTCCACTTT. The chain is built from TRBV6-1 and TRBJ1-6; D might be TRBD1 (6 bases). Trimming took 1 base from V and 9 from J, leaving 13 bases between them. Germline values: CDR1 MNHNS, CDR2 SASEGT. The CDR3 contains 15 residues.

This chain connects TRBV29-1 to TRBJ2-1, with 11 bases that match TRBD1. The V and J ends lost 4 bases and 9 bases, in that order; junction bases with no gene match: 5. This CDR3 is 13 amino acids long. The germline V gene encodes CDR1 SQVTM and CDR2 ANQGSEA. The CDR3 here is CSVVGQGAGEQFF. The CDR3 region has the DNA TGCAGCGTTGTCGGACAGGGGGCTGGTGAGCAGTTCTTC.

V is TRBV12-3 or TRBV12-4 and J is TRBJ1-2, with 7 bases identical to TRBD1. Trimming removed 5 bases from V and 0 bases from J; junction bases left unmatched: 12. This CDR3 spans 17 amino acids. CDR3 in DNA: TGTGCCAGCAGTGCCGGGGACAGTGGCGCCCCTAACTATGGCTACACCTTC. Translating gives CASSAGDSGAPNYGYTF.

This clonotype was seen many times. The chain recombines TRBV12-3 or TRBV12-4 with TRBJ1-1, with 9 bases matching TRBD1. The CDR3 is 15 residues long. V was pared by 6 bases and J by 1 base, with 6 bases of the junction left unmatched. In nucleotides, the CDR3 is TGTGCCAGCAGCGGACAGGGGCTTGGGAACACTGAAGCTTTCTTT. Its protein is CASSGQGLGNTEAFF.

This clonotype was detected a few times. The V gene is TRBV3-1, the J gene TRBJ2-1; 13 positions match TRBD2. Trimming cost V 1 base and J 9 bases; bases outside gene matches: 9. Germline CDR1 and CDR2: LGHDT and YNNKEL (reference sequence). CDR3 size: 17 residues. As DNA, the CDR3 is TGTGCCAGCAGCCAAGGTGGTCGGACTAGCGGGAGAGGTGAGCAGTTCTTC. It encodes CASSQGGRTSGRGEQFF.

The chain joins TRBV4-1 to TRBJ2-7, with D tentatively TRBD1 (5 bases). Germline loops: CDR1 MGHRA, CDR2 YSYEKL. V lost 1 base and J lost 2, with 12 bases in between. CDR3 length equals 15 residues. DNA of the CDR3: TGCGCCAGCAGCCAAGGGGGCCAGTGGACCTACGAGCAGTACTTC. Amino acids: CASSQGGQWTYEQYF.

Comments on this clonotype: Sequence at one end of the junction differs from germline and may be a read error. The chain links TRBV12-3 or TRBV12-4 to TRBJ2-5, with D unresolved. This CDR3 is 12 amino acids long. This CDR3 is CASALAQGTQYF. The CDR3 DNA follows: TGTGCCAGCGCCTTGGCCCAAGGGACCCAGTACTTC.

This clonotype showed up just a few times. The chain is built from TRBV6-1 and TRBJ2-2, with TRBD2 matching 10 bases. V trimming: 6 bases; J trimming: 0 bases; junction bases outside the gene matches: 10. In germline, CDR1 is MNHNS, CDR2 SASEGT. This CDR3 has 18 residues. The CDR3 DNA follows: TGTGCCAGCAGCGCTCGGGCTAGCGGGAGCTCGAACACCGGGGAGCTGTTTTTT. Residues: CASSARASGSSNTGELFF.

This clonotype was detected only a few times. V is TRBV28 and J is TRBJ2-5; 8 bases line up with TRBD1. The CDR3 spans 15 residues. Losses at the gene ends were 4 bases for V and 5 bases for J; bases not matched to a gene: 9. In germline, CDR1 is MDHEN, CDR2 SYDVKM. CDR3 coding DNA: TGTGCCAGCAGTTCCCCGAGGACAGGGAAGGAGACCCAGTACTTC. This gives the protein CASSSPRTGKETQYF.

In this sample, this clonotype turned up a few times. The rearrangement uses TRBV20-1 and TRBJ2-3; D unresolved. V shed 1 base and J shed 2 bases, with 13 bases lying between them. CDR1 and CDR2 from the germline V gene are DFQATT and SNEGSKA (reference sequence). This CDR3 has 15 amino acids. CDR3 sequence reads: CSARGFIRVTDTQYF. The CDR3 DNA reads TGCAGTGCTAGAGGGTTTATTAGGGTCACAGATACGCAGTATTTT.